The subject of this entry is one TCR beta chain. This sample was included in a study of blood T cell repertoires in COVID-19. Sequenced by immunoSEQ multiplex PCR; TCRdb stores in-frame clones only, minus some. The data contain 200,000 or so clones, around 83% of them singletons. This CDR3 comprises 15 residues. V dropped 3 bases and J dropped 0 bases, with 11 bases sitting between them. Per germline, CDR1 SNHLY and CDR2 FYNNEI. The origin of this receptor is a human donor in a cohort sampled during active COVID-19. The sequenced sample consisted of peripheral blood. The chain links TRBV2 to TRBJ1-2; D is possibly TRBD1 (5 bases). CDR3 amino acids: CASSDKQVANYGYTF. The CDR3, as DNA: TGTGCCAGCAGTGATAAACAGGTTGCTAACTATGGCTACACCTTC.